This T cell receptor beta chain stems from a study of cytomegalovirus exposure and HLA in healthy donors (dated by TCRdb to about 2017). In the study overall: According to an earlier analysis of 450 to 650 of the donors, roughly 180 million T cells yielded 117 million unique TCR beta sequences and about 300 Gb of sequence data. An early release covering about 600 HLA-typed donors comprised around 300 gigabases of sequencing data and 65 million to 100 million unique TCR sequences. Of the roughly 400 genotyped donors, 65% to 90% fell in the genetic ancestry cluster associated with self-reported Caucasian donors. The study was designed to test whether signatures of past pathogen exposure could be identified by cataloging public T cell receptors. The T cell repertoires of several hundred subjects were profiled by immunosequencing and related to cytomegalovirus serostatus. A separate validation cohort of approximately 130 different subjects was used in addition to the roughly 670-subject first cohort. High-throughput TCR immunosequencing, statistical association of individual TCRs with disease status, and machine learning were combined to predict cytomegalovirus infection status. In a later analysis, previously published TCR beta repertoires from hundreds of donors were re-analyzed and high-resolution HLA genotyping was added so that TCR occurrence patterns could be studied. The later analysis used no new phenotypic data to find candidate immune exposures, relying instead on TCR beta sequences and their occurrence across donors. To decide whether each TCR beta V gene segment behaved as functional or pseudogenic, an earlier analysis of fewer than 750 of the donors relied on high-throughput TCR beta sequencing. Donor age, sex, ethnicity and CMV serostatus were compiled alongside the repertoire data. In a later genetic analysis, genome-wide SNP genotypes for about three fifths of the 666 donors were used, and that subset was treated as a discovery cohort. Every repertoire in the discovery cohort had been generated on one and the same sequencing platform. HLA typing included class I and class II loci at four-digit resolution. Typing coverage varied by locus: roughly 629-640 donors for A, B, C, DRB1 and DQB1; around 560 for DQA1; about 590 for DPA1; 450 to 480 for DPB1. Because of strong linkage in the cohort, five DR-DQ haplotypes were treated as single units for association and clustering. Among over 350 genotyped donors of the cohort, an average of approximately 250,000 unique TCR beta nucleotide sequences were sequenced per donor, roughly 18% of them non-productive. The full study reports these points: A further reported finding was that TCR beta sequences accurately predicted the HLA-A and HLA-B alleles for most subjects in the first cohort. When HLA alleles, especially DR and DQ, strongly co-occurred, TCR associations were difficult to assign to individual alleles. Broadly in line with IMGT annotations, most TCR beta V segments showed up in productive rearrangements about 87% or about 30% of the time in an earlier analysis of 587 of the donors. In both the original and validation cohorts, the classifier was reported to diagnose cytomegalovirus status with high specificity and sensitivity. At a false discovery rate of 0.05, a later analysis linked 16,951 TCR beta sequences to specific HLA alleles. HLA typing was unavailable for some donors at each locus, so association tests used only the typed subset. The authors suggested that the approach could potentially be generalized to other disease states and immunological phenotypes. Immune exposure information for the cohort was limited to CMV serostatus. Across donors, most TCR sequences were observed very rarely, whereas some public TCRs were present in many individuals. The earlier analysis of approximately 590 of the donors excluded some 16 rarely observed V segments, including chromosome 9 orphons, because counts were too low. Most CMV-associated TCR beta chains appeared to be HLA-restricted in a later analysis, and the HLA associations seemed to be driven largely by CMV exposure. In a later analysis, TCR association rates were found to vary across HLA loci, with the most associated TCRs seen for DRB1 alleles and the fewest for HLA-C alleles. A later genetic analysis reported fewer N-insertions in productive TCRs among donors in an Asian-associated ancestry cluster than the roughly 670-donor mean. A later analysis found that HLA-associated TCR beta chains were more clonally expanded and had lower generation probabilities than equally common non-associated chains. The sequencing pipeline was judged likely to have produced a cluster of highly shared sequence variants as a technical artifact. Linkage disequilibrium might explain the correlated functional status among segregating V segments, but an unknown experimental factor could not be ruled out. In the study, some 180 TCR beta chains were listed as associated with cytomegalovirus. A few of the identified cytomegalovirus-associated TCR beta chains were confirmed in vitro to be specific for cytomegalovirus antigens. Because the 87-base-pair reads could not distinguish some IMGT-functional V segments, including TRBV6-2 and TRBV6-3, those segments were excluded. Presence/absence analyses assumed roughly uniform sequencing depth across donors, an assumption that may not hold. In this cohort, only TCR beta chains were sequenced, and detectable features were limited by the absence of alpha or paired-chain data. In a later analysis, several top co-occurrence clusters were reported to appear linked to parvovirus B19, influenza, CMV and Epstein-Barr virus. V-gene and J-gene trimming of TCR beta chains was associated with a missense DCLRE1C variant in a later genetic analysis, and the association was replicated in an independent cohort.

Library method: the immunoSEQ multiplex PCR assay. For the multiplex PCR, a mixture combining 60 forward primers for TCR Vbeta segments and 13 reverse primers for TCR Jbeta segments was used. A multiplex PCR assay on genomic DNA amplified the CDR3 region of rearranged TCR beta genes. Amplified TCR beta libraries were sequenced as 87-base-pair reads on the Illumina HiSeq System. The authors' analysis ran thus. Across the 670 or so repertoires, a later analysis counted tens of millions of unique TCR beta chains, roughly 11 million of which were shared by at least two donors. Raw reads were error-corrected and collapsed into unique sequences by a nearest-neighbor algorithm in which closely related sequences were merged to remove PCR and sequencing errors. To assign V, D and J gene segments, CDR3 sequences were aligned to IMGT reference sequences. For a sequence to be retained, a match of at least six nucleotides was required to both a V gene segment and a J gene segment. Rearrangements were called productive when the CDR3 lacked stop codons and stayed in frame with V and J; all others were non-productive. CDR3 was defined by IMGT convention, running from the second conserved V-encoded cysteine to the conserved J-encoded phenylalanine. The earlier analysis of a few hundred of the donors excluded any sequence lacking an unambiguous match to a single V gene segment. In an earlier analysis of more than 500 of the donors, a V segment was called functional when productive rearrangements were above 56.7%, and segregating when the standard deviation between donors exceeded 5%. A statistical classification framework was built for diagnosing cytomegalovirus status from the catalog of TCR beta chain sequences. In a later analysis, V and J genes were assigned by comparing TCR nucleotide sequences against IMGT/GENE-DB human TR gene sequences. Using the TCRdist pipeline, a later analysis assigned CDR3 sequences along with most-parsimonious VDJ recombination scenarios. In a later analysis, each TCR beta chain was defined by its CDR3 amino acid sequence together with its V-gene family, and reads without a unique V-gene family were excluded. A later analysis removed 600 or so highly shared, low-generation-probability nucleotide sequences to deal with suspected cross-contamination and a sequencing artifact. For each public chain, a later analysis derived a clonal expansion index from normalized ranks of inferred template counts within each repertoire. In a later analysis, generation probabilities were computed using a VDJ recombination model fitted to out-of-frame rearrangements, and the results were checked against IGoR. In a later analysis, TCR-TCR, TCR-HLA and TCR-CMV co-occurrence was scored with hypergeometric tests, and a repertoire-size bias correction was applied to TCR pairs. False discovery rates were estimated in a later analysis by permuting HLA or CMV assignments 20 times. In a later analysis, co-occurring TCRs were grouped using DBSCAN, with TCRdist sequence similarity added in when clustering inside HLA-allele-positive subsets. For co-occurrence clustering, repertoires with fewer than 30,000 or more than 120,000 public chains were excluded, along with a handful of repertoires with anomalous nucleotide sharing. TCRdb provides this immuneACCESS table in a form limited to in-frame rearrangements. Some clones are lacking; in checked studies, under half of them reflect an unresolved V gene, and why the rest are absent is not known. The V and J calls and clone size come from that table; D and trimming were worked out from the DNA. This sample holds 200,000 or so clones; about 86% were observed only once. The ten largest clones represent approximately 2% of the sample.

The germline ends are 8 bases apart after V is trimmed by 5 bases and J by 3 bases. The CDR3 starts with the cysteine, ends with the phenylalanine, and has 12 residues. The entry retains the CDR3 DNA only, 36 bases that are in frame from base 1. CDR1 is given as MDHEN and CDR2 as SYDVKM, both from the germline V gene. The cohort was made up of approximately 670 healthy bone marrow donors. At the time of sampling, every cohort member was nominally healthy, though immune exposures that went unrecorded were likely present. The donor was CMV seropositive and was included in the group of 250 to 350 seropositive cohort members. Every donor gave a peripheral blood sample, and the peripheral blood mononuclear cells from that sample were used for TCR beta sequencing. The Qiagen DNeasy Blood Extraction Kit was used to extract genomic DNA from the blood cell samples. Remarks on this clone: It lacks a known antigen. No much larger clonotype is one base removed from it; base qualities were not supplied.

The sample taken for sequencing was PBMCs. The origin of this receptor is a woman in her late teens or twenties in good health and CMV-seropositive. This chain joins TRBV28 to TRBJ2-7; TRBD2 could be the D gene, as 5 bases match. The encoded CDR3 is CASSPGNYEQYF. The nucleotides are TGTGCCAGCAGTCCCGGGAACTACGAGCAGTACTTC.